The T cell receptor (beta chain) under discussion was sequenced for a study of T-cell reconstitution after alpha-beta-depleted transplantation in children (dated by TCRdb to about 2016). About the study as a whole: Using TCR repertoire profiling, the study followed T-cell immune reconstitution in a quantitative way in children after TCRalphabeta/CD19-depleted allogeneic hematopoietic cell transplantation.

Reading the label with the study, this specimen's treatment or condition is: allogeneic hematopoietic cell transplantation with graft depleted of TCRalphabeta T cells and CD19 B cells. TCRalphabeta/CD19-depleted allogeneic hematopoietic cell grafts were given to the transplant recipients, all of whom were children. The cysteine opens and the phenylalanine closes a CDR3 of 15 amino acids. Just CDR3 DNA is preserved here, 45 bases in frame from base 1. Reading the germline V gene (reference sequence) gives CDR1 MNHEY and CDR2 SMNVEV. V and J are truncated by 2 bases and 7 bases respectively, leaving an intervening sequence of 14 bases. Study-wide findings and limitations: About two months after transplant, the apparently early recovery of alphabetaT-cell counts reportedly depended on just several hundred clones that had expanded rapidly and came from non-depleted graft cells. Over the following months the frequencies of hyperexpanded clones went down, and after one year T-cell counts and TCRbeta diversity were mostly credited to newly produced T cells. In some patients, the high TCRbeta diversity seen at day 60 was put down to recipient T cells and intrathymic progenitors that had survived conditioning.

Receptors were amplified or captured by PCR. Sequenced using an Illumina HiSeq 2500. To normalize quantification of the TCRbeta repertoire, the TCR libraries were built with molecular barcoding that relied on unique molecular identifiers. TCRdb trimmed public reads at Q25 via fastp, called clones via MiXCR and kept in-frame beta chains. Here each entry gathers all rows of one CDR3 protein and keeps the most common genes and DNA. The sample data list fewer than 550,000 distinct CDR3 sequences, and 10% to 13% of these were observed just once. The ten top clones hold around 2% of the sample. Only a few counts were recorded for this clonotype. The clone's antigen remains unknown. Base qualities are missing; no much larger clone stands one base away.

Sequenced material: PBMCs, taken before TCRalphabeta/CD19-depleted stem cell transplant. Recombination connected TRBV27 to TRBJ2-2, and possibly TRBD2, on 5 matching bases. The TCR sequence derives from a child under 10 years old with inherited bone marrow failure, due to receive a stem cell transplant. The CDR3 in this case is CASSLTPDSSGELFF. The DNA sequence reads TGTGCCAGCAGTTTAACCCCGGACTCGAGCGGGGAGCTGTTTTTT.